Listed below are T cell receptor beta chains from one sample, sequenced in a study of CD8 T cells in ankylosing spondylitis. TCRdb called the 5' RACE reads again in MiXCR, with one record for every CDR3 protein. The table has fewer than 250,000 distinct CDR3 sequences, approximately 10% seen once. Specimen: blood, either unsorted or a sorted T cell fraction (not recorded which). The receptor source for this set is a male donor with ankylosing spondylitis or in good health (not recorded which). Each CDR3 is given with its conserved first and last residue. Each record gives: V gene, J gene, D gene, clone size, CDR3 DNA, CDR3 protein. The D gene is left open where the match is weak. Where a row states a size, it is once, few, many or the class of an expanded clone; other rows omit it.

TRBV5-1	TRBJ2-7	TRBD1	few	TGCGCCAGCAGCTCGCTTAGACAGGGGGCCTACGAGCAGTACTTC	CASSSLRQGAYEQYF
TRBV7-3	TRBJ2-2	TRBD2	NA	TGTGCCAGCAGCCCCCCTCGACTAGCGGGGGCCTCGGGGGAGCTGTTTTTT	CASSPPRLAGASGELFF
TRBV6-1	TRBJ1-1	NA	many	TGTGCCAGCAGTGAATTAGGACGGTCTGCTGCTTTCTTT	CASSELGRSAAFF
TRBV7-9	TRBJ2-2	NA	few	TGTGCCAGCAGCTTAGGCTATTCCACCGGGGAGCTGTTTTTT	CASSLGYSTGELFF
TRBV7-9	TRBJ2-3	TRBD2	many	TGTGCCAGCAGCCCCGGCGGGAGGGGAGATACGCAGTATTTT	CASSPGGRGDTQYF
TRBV12-3/TRBV12-4	TRBJ2-5	NA	many	TGTGCCAGCAGTTCCTTAGCGGTACAAGAGACCCAGTACTTC	CASSSLAVQETQYF
TRBV12-3/TRBV12-4	TRBJ2-2	NA	many	TGTGCCAGCAGTAGCTATGGACCGCCGAACACCGGGGAGCTGTTTTTT	CASSSYGPPNTGELFF
TRBV9	TRBJ2-5	NA	many	TGTGCCAGCAGCGTAATGACTGGCCAAGAGACCCAGTACTTC	CASSVMTGQETQYF
TRBV20-1	TRBJ2-1	NA	many	TGCAGTGCTCCCCGAGGGGGGCCCTCCTACAATGAGCAGTTCTTC	CSAPRGGPSYNEQFF
TRBV9	TRBJ2-7	NA	many	TGTGCCAGCAGCGTAGCTACCCTTACAGGGGAGCAGTACTTC	CASSVATLTGEQYF
TRBV7-2	TRBJ1-2	NA	NA	TGTGCCAGCAGCTACGCCGGAAACAACTATGGCTACACCTTC	CASSYAGNNYGYTF
TRBV20-1	TRBJ2-1	TRBD2	many	TGCAGTGCTAGTTATACTAGCGGTTACAATGAGCAGTTCTTC	CSASYTSGYNEQFF
TRBV29-1	TRBJ1-1	TRBD1	many	TGCAGCGCCTCAGACAGGGTCGCTGAAGCTTTCTTT	CSASDRVAEAFF
TRBV3-1	TRBJ2-3	TRBD2	NA	TGTGCCAGCAGCCAAGGACTAGCGGGGGGGCGTGGTACGCAGTATTTT	CASSQGLAGGRGTQYF
TRBV20-1	TRBJ1-1	NA	many	TGCAGTGGAACAGGAGTTAGGCACCAGGGCACTGAAGCTTTCTTT	CSGTGVRHQGTEAFF
TRBV7-8	TRBJ2-7	TRBD1	many	TGTGCCAGCAGCCTACAGGGGTTCTCCTACGAGCAGTACTTC	CASSLQGFSYEQYF
TRBV5-1	TRBJ1-4	TRBD1	once	TGCGCCAGCAGCACAACGACAGGGTACGAAAAACTGTTTTTT	CASSTTTGYEKLFF
TRBV9	TRBJ2-1	TRBD1	NA	TGTGCCAGCAGCGTAGTGAGCGCAGGGGGCATAAATGAGCAGTTCTTC	CASSVVSAGGINEQFF
TRBV6-1	TRBJ2-7	TRBD1	many	TGTGCCAGCAGTGAACCGGGGTGGGGACAGCAATACGAGCAGTACTTC	CASSEPGWGQQYEQYF
TRBV5-1	TRBJ2-3	NA	NA	TGCGCCAGCGGCCCCGACGCTAGCCGGGTGAGCACAGATACGCAGTATTTT	CASGPDASRVSTDTQYF
TRBV7-9	TRBJ2-7	NA	NA	TGTGCCAGCAGCTTCGGGACGACCTACGAGCAGTACTTC	CASSFGTTYEQYF
TRBV12-3/TRBV12-4	TRBJ1-3	NA	many	TGTGCCAGCAGTTTAGCCGTCACTGGAAACACCATATATTTT	CASSLAVTGNTIYF
TRBV29-1	TRBJ1-1	NA	many	TGCAGCGCCTGGCAGCTGTTGGGAAACACTGAAGCTTTCTTT	CSAWQLLGNTEAFF
TRBV12-3/TRBV12-4	TRBJ2-3	NA	many	TGTGCCAGCAGTTTACTGGGGAGGGGGCACACAGATACGCAGTATTTT	CASSLLGRGHTDTQYF
TRBV5-5	TRBJ2-1	TRBD1	many	TGTGCCAGCAGCTTCGGGACAGGGGGGGTTAAGGAGCAGTTCTTC	CASSFGTGGVKEQFF
TRBV2	TRBJ2-5	NA	few	TGTGCCAGCAGTGAACCGGCAGGCCTCCAAGAGACCCAGTACTTC	CASSEPAGLQETQYF
TRBV29-1	TRBJ2-1	NA	NA	TGCAGCGTCGCAATTCGACAGGACAATGAGCAGTTCTTC	CSVAIRQDNEQFF
TRBV5-1	TRBJ1-1	TRBD1	many	TGCGCCAGCAGCTTGGTAGGGACAGGGGTCCCGGGGGCTGAAGCTTTCTTT	CASSLVGTGVPGAEAFF
TRBV5-1	TRBJ2-5	TRBD1	many	TGCGCCAGCAGCTCCGGACAGGGGTCGGAGACCCAGTACTTC	CASSSGQGSETQYF
TRBV5-1	TRBJ2-1	NA	many	TGCGCCAGCAGCTTGGAGCTAGTATCCGATGAGCAGTTCTTC	CASSLELVSDEQFF
TRBV20-1	TRBJ2-5	NA	many	TGCAGTGCTAGAGATATGCCATATGAGACCCAGTACTTC	CSARDMPYETQYF
TRBV7-2	TRBJ2-3	TRBD2	many	TGTGCCAGCAGCTTTAGCGGGGCCCAAGATACGCAGTATTTT	CASSFSGAQDTQYF
TRBV6-5	TRBJ1-4	NA	many	TGTGCCAGCAGTTACTCAAGATCAACTAATGAAAAACTGTTTTTT	CASSYSRSTNEKLFF
TRBV9	TRBJ2-7	NA	few	TGTGCCAGCAGCGCTTCGGAGCGGAACCTCTACGAGCAGTACTTC	CASSASERNLYEQYF
TRBV27	TRBJ2-6	NA	many	TGTGCCAGCAGTTTACAGGGATTTGGGGCCAACGTCCTGACTTTC	CASSLQGFGANVLTF
TRBV14	TRBJ2-7	NA	NA	TGTGCCAGCAGCCAAGCAACGTGGGCAGGGGACAACGAGCAGTACTTC	CASSQATWAGDNEQYF
TRBV7-9	TRBJ1-1	NA	many	TGTGCCAGCAGCTTACTACAGTCGAACACTGAAGCTTTCTTT	CASSLLQSNTEAFF
TRBV19	TRBJ2-1	TRBD2	many	TGTGCCAGTAGTATTTCTAGCGGGACTGAGAGTGAGCAGTTCTTC	CASSISSGTESEQFF
TRBV5-1	TRBJ2-5	NA	NA	TGCGCCAGCAGCTTGGGGGACCTAGGGGAGACCCAGTACTTC	CASSLGDLGETQYF
TRBV12-5	TRBJ2-6	NA	many	TGTGCTAGTGGGGCGGGACAGGGGGCCAACGTCCTGACTTTC	CASGAGQGANVLTF
TRBV20-1	TRBJ1-3	NA	few	TGCAGTGCTAGAGTCCAGAGTCGGGCAAATGGAAACACCATATATTTT	CSARVQSRANGNTIYF
TRBV5-1	TRBJ2-1	NA	many	TGCGCCAGCAGCGGGGAACAGGTGAATGAGCAGTTCTTC	CASSGEQVNEQFF
TRBV29-1	TRBJ2-7	TRBD1	NA	TGCAGCGTTGAAAGGCGGGACAGGGGGAGGTACGAGCAGTACTTC	CSVERRDRGRYEQYF
TRBV11-2	TRBJ2-7	TRBD2	few	TGTGCCAGCAGCTTAGGGATAGCGGGGGGGTCCTACGAGCAGTACTTC	CASSLGIAGGSYEQYF
TRBV6-1	TRBJ1-5	NA	many	TGTGCCAGCAGTGAAGCGCGACAGAGCAATCAGCCCCAGCATTTT	CASSEARQSNQPQHF
TRBV10-3	TRBJ2-2	NA	many	TGTGCCATCAGTGGTGCCTCCTACACCGGGGAGCTGTTTTTT	CAISGASYTGELFF
TRBV7-2	TRBJ1-1	NA	many	TGTGCCAGCAGCTTTGCCTCCCCCAGGGGCTTGAACACTGAAGCTTTCTTT	CASSFASPRGLNTEAFF
TRBV12-3/TRBV12-4	TRBJ2-5	TRBD2	few	TGTGCCAGCAGGAGGGCGGGGGGGCCTCAAGAGACCCAGTACTTC	CASRRAGGPQETQYF
TRBV3-1	TRBJ2-7	NA	few	TGTGCCAGCAGCCCCGGACGTCTCGAGCAGTACTTC	CASSPGRLEQYF
TRBV11-3	TRBJ2-5	TRBD1	NA	TGTGCCAGCAGCTTGGGACAGGGTGTAGGAGAGACCCAGTACTTC	CASSLGQGVGETQYF